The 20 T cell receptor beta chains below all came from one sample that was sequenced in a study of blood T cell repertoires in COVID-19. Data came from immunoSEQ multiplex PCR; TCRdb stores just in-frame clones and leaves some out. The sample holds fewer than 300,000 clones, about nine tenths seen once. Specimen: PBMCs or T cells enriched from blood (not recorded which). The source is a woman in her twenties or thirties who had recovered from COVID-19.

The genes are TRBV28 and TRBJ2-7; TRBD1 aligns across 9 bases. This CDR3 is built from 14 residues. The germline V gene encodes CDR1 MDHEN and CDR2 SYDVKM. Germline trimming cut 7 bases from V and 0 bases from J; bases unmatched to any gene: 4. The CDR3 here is CASNGQGSSYEQYF. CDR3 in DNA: TGTGCCAGCAATGGACAGGGGTCCTCCTACGAGCAGTACTTC.

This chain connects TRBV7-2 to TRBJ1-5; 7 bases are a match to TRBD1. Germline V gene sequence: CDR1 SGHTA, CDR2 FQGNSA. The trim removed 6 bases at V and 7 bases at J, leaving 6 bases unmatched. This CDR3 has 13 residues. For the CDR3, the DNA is TGTGCCAGCAGTTCGACAGGGCCCCAGCCCCAGCATTTT. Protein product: CASSSTGPQPQHF.

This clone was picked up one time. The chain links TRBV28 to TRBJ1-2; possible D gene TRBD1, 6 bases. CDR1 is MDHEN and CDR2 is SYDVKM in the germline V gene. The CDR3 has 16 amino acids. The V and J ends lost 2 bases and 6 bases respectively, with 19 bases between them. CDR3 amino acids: CASSLMMGQWDHGYTF. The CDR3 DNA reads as TGTGCCAGCAGTTTAATGATGGGACAATGGGACCATGGCTACACCTTC.

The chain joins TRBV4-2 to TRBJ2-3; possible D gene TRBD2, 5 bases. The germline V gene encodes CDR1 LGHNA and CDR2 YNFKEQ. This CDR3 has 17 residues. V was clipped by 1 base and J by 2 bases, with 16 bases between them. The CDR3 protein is CASSQVTGSYHTDTQYF. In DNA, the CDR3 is TGTGCCAGCAGCCAAGTTACGGGGAGTTATCACACAGATACGCAGTATTTT.

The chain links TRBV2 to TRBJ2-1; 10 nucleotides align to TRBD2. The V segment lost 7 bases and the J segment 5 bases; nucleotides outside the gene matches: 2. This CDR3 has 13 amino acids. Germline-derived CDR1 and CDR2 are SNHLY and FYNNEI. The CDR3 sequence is CASKGLADNEQFF. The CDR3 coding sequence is TGTGCCAGCAAAGGACTAGCGGACAATGAGCAGTTCTTC.

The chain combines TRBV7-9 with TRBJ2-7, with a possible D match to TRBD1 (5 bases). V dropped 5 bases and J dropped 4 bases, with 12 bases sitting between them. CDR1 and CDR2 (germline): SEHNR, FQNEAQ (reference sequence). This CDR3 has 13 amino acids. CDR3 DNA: TGTGCCAGCAGCCAGACAGCCTTATACGAGCAGTACTTC. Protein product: CASSQTALYEQYF.

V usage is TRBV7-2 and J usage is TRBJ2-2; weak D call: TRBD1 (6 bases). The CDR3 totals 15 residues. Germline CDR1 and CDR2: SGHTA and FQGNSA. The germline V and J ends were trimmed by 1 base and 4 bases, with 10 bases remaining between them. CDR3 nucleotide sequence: TGTGCCAGCAGCTTAGGTGGGACAACCACCGGGGAGCTGTTTTTT. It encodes CASSLGGTTTGELFF.

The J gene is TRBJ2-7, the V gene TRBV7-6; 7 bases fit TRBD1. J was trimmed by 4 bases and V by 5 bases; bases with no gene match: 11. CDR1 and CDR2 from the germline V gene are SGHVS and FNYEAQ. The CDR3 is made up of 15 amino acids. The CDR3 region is CASSRKPGQMYEQYF. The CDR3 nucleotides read TGTGCCAGCAGCCGAAAACCGGGACAGATGTACGAGCAGTACTTC.

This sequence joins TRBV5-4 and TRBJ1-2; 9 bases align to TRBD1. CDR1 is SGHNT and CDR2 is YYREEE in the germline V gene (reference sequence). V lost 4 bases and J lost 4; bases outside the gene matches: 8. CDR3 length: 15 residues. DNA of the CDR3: TGTGCCAGCAGCCCAGCCCCGGGACAGGGCTATGGCTACACCTTC. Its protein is CASSPAPGQGYGYTF.

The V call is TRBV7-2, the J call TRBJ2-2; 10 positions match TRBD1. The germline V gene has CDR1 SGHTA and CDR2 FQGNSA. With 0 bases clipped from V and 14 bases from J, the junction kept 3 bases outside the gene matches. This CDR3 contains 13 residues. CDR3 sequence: CASSLARDRGLFF. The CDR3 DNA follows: TGTGCCAGCAGCTTAGCCCGGGACAGGGGACTGTTTTTT.

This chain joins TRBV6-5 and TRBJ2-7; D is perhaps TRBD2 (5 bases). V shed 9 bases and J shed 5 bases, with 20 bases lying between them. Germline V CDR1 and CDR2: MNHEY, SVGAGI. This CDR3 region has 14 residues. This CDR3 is CASRGSGRRNEQYF. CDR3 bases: TGTGCCAGTAGAGGATCCGGCAGGAGGAACGAGCAGTACTTC.

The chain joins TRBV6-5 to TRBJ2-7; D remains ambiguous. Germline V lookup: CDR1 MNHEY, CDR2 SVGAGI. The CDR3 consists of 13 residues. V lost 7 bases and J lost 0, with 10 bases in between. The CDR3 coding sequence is TGTGCCAGCAAGGCGGTGAGCTCCTACGAGCAGTACTTC. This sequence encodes CASKAVSSYEQYF.

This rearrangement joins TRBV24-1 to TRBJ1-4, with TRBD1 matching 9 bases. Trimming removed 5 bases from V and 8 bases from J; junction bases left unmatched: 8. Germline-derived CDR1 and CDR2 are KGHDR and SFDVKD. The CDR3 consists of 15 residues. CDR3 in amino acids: CATSGTGTGQEKLFF. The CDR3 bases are TGTGCCACCAGTGGGACCGGGACAGGGCAAGAAAAACTGTTTTTT.

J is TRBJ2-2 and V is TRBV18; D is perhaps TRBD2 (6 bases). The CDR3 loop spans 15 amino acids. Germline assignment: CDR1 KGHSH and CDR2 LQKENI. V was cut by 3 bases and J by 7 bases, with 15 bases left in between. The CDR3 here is CASSPSQGGNGELFF. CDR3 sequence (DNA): TGTGCCAGCTCACCCAGTCAGGGAGGCAACGGGGAGCTGTTTTTT. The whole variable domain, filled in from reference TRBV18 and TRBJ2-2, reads NAGVMQNPRHLVRRRGQEARLRCSPMKGHSHVYWYRQLPEEGLKFMVYLQKENIIDESGMPKERFSAEFPKEGPSILRIQQVVRGDSAAYFCASSPSQGGNGELFFGEGSRLTVL.

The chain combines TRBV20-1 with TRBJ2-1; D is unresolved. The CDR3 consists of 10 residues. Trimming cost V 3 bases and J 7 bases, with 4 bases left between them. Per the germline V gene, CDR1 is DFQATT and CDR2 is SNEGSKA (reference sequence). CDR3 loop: CSASANEQFF. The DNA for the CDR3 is TGCAGTGCTAGTGCGAATGAGCAGTTCTTC.

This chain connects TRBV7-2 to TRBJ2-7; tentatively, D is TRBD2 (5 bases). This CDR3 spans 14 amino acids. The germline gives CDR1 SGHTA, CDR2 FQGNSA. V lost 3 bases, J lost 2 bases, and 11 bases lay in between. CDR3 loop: CASSFGLRTYEQYF. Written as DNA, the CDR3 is TGTGCCAGCAGCTTTGGACTCCGTACCTACGAGCAGTACTTC.

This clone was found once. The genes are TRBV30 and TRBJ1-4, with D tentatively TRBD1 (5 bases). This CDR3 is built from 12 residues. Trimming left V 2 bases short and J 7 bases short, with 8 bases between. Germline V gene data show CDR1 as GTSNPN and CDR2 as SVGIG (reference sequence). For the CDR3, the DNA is TGTGCCTGGAGTCCAGGGTCTGAAAAACTGTTTTTT. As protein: CAWSPGSEKLFF.

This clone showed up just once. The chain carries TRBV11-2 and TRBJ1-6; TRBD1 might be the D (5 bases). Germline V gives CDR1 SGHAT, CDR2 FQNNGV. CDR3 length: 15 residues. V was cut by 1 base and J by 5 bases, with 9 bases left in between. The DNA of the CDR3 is TGTGCCAGCAGCTTAGGCAGGGCGGATAATTCACCCCTCCACTTT. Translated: CASSLGRADNSPLHF.

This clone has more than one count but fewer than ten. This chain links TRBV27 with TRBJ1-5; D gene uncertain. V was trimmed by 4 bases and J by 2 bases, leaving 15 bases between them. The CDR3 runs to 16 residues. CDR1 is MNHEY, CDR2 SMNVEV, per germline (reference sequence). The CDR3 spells CASSSASRQGNQPQHF. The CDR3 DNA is TGTGCCAGCAGTTCTGCGTCGAGACAAGGCAATCAGCCCCAGCATTTT.

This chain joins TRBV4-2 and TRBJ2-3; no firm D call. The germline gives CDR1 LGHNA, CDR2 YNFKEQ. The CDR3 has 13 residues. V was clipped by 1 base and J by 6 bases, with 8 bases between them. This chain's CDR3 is CASSQAVADTQYF. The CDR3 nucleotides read TGTGCCAGCAGCCAAGCGGTAGCCGATACGCAGTATTTT.